Reported below is one T cell receptor (beta chain). CDR1 is MRHNA, CDR2 SNTAGT, per germline. V lost 6 bases and J lost 2, with 8 bases in between. The CDR3 consists of 14 residues. This record comes from a study of blood T cell repertoires in COVID-19. The wider study: Samples representing acute and convalescent COVID-19 were sourced from the United States, Italy and Spain. Sample material is recorded as cDNA or gDNA derived from T cells, B-cell-depleted T cells, or PBMCs.

Sequencing was performed with immunoSEQ multiplex PCR; in TCRdb, only in-frame clones are kept and a portion is missing. Among tens of thousands of clones listed, approximately 79% were seen once. The rearrangement uses TRBV6-4 and TRBJ1-6; D remains ambiguous. Sequencing was done on a sample of peripheral blood. The origin of this receptor is a man aged 55 to 70 with active or convalescent COVID-19. The DNA for the CDR3 is TGTGCCAGCAGCGCGACACCCTATAATTCACCCCTCCACTTT. Translated, it gives CASSATPYNSPLHF.